The 24 T cell receptor beta chains below come from one sample, sequenced in a study of cytomegalovirus exposure and HLA in healthy donors. Amplification used 60 Vbeta primers and 13 Jbeta primers. Sequencing used immunoSEQ multiplex PCR; TCRdb keeps in-frame clones, though not all of them. The profile covers 170,000 or so clones, with approximately 80% appearing a single time and under 7.5% taken by the ten largest. Sequencing used PBMCs. The receptors stem from a middle-aged man in good health and CMV-seropositive.

V is TRBV7-7 and J is TRBJ1-2; TRBD1 agrees at 7 bases. The CDR3 covers 15 residues. In germline, CDR1 is SSHAT, CDR2 FNYEAQ (reference sequence). Germline trimming cut 5 bases from V and 7 bases from J; bases unmatched to any gene: 13. CDR3 DNA sequence: TGTGCCAGCAGCCCGATCGACAGGGAGGTCTTTGGCTACACCTTC. Encoded protein: CASSPIDREVFGYTF.

The rearrangement joins TRBV5-4 to TRBJ2-5; D is perhaps TRBD2 (5 bases). The CDR3 consists of 12 residues. CDR1 and CDR2 (germline): SGHNT, YYREEE (reference sequence). V was clipped by 4 bases and J by 4 bases, with 8 bases between them. CDR3 bases: TGTGCCAGCAGCAGGACTTTAGAGACCCAGTACTTC. It specifies CASSRTLETQYF.

This sequence joins TRBV4-1 and TRBJ1-5; D is unresolved. CDR3 length equals 18 residues. Germline V gene sequence: CDR1 MGHRA, CDR2 YSYEKL. V was cut by 1 base and J by 3 bases, with 19 bases left in between. The CDR3, as DNA: TGCGCCAGCAGCCAAGTTTTTCCCCGGTCCGGAGACAATCAGCCCCAGCATTTT. Translated: CASSQVFPRSGDNQPQHF.

The J gene is TRBJ1-4, the V gene TRBV19; 9 nucleotides match TRBD1. The V gene's germline CDR1 is LNHDA and CDR2 SQIVND (reference sequence). The CDR3 runs to 14 residues. Trimming at V came to 7 bases and at J to 8 bases, leaving 8 bases not matched to a gene. In nucleotides, the CDR3 is TGTGCCAGTAAAAACGCTGGGACAGGGGAAAAACTGTTTTTT. The encoded protein is CASKNAGTGEKLFF.

The chain is built from TRBV6-5 and TRBJ1-2; possibly TRBD1 for D (5 bases). V was clipped by 1 base and J by 10 bases, with 10 bases between them. Germline lookup yields CDR1 MNHEY and CDR2 SVGAGI. The CDR3 length is 12 residues. The CDR3 sequence is CASSYFGAAYTF. CDR3 nucleotide sequence: TGTGCCAGCAGTTACTTTGGGGCAGCCTACACCTTC.

Remarks on this clone: Other DNA sequences of this sample code for an identical CDR3. The V call is TRBV7-2, the J call TRBJ2-1, with a tentative D call TRBD2 (7 bases). The germline CDR1 and CDR2 sequences are SGHTA and FQGNSA. Deletions cut 1 base from V and 3 bases from J, with 10 bases between. This CDR3 region has 15 residues. This CDR3 reads CASSLGGGGYNEQFF. The CDR3 DNA reads as TGTGCCAGCAGCTTAGGGGGGGGCGGCTACAATGAGCAGTTCTTC.

Comment on this clone: The junction differs from germline at one of its ends, possibly a read error. The V gene is TRBV5-4, the J gene TRBJ2-1, with 11 nucleotides matching TRBD2. Germline V gene lookup returns CDR1 SGHNT and CDR2 YYREEE (reference sequence). The CDR3 is 15 amino acids. The CDR3: CASHPTSGNSNGQFF. The CDR3 DNA sequence: TGTGCCAGCCACCCGACTAGCGGGAATTCAAATGGGCAGTTCTTC. Full variable domain (missing parts from reference TRBV5-4 and TRBJ2-1): ETGVTQSPTHLIKTRGQQVTLRCSSQSGHNTVSWYQQALGQGPQFIFQYYREEENGRGNFPPRFSGLQFPNYSSELNVNALELDDSALYLCASHPTSGNSNGQFFGPGTRLTVL.

The chain uses TRBV2 and TRBJ1-1, with D tentatively TRBD1 (5 bases). V lost 5 bases and J lost 0, with 10 bases in between. Germline V gene data show CDR1 as SNHLY and CDR2 as FYNNEI. The CDR3 sequence is 14 residues long. CDR3: CASSPGSVNTEAFF. For the CDR3, the DNA is TGTGCCAGCAGTCCAGGGTCAGTGAACACTGAAGCTTTCTTT.

The chain is built from TRBV6-1 and TRBJ2-4, with TRBD2 as a possible D gene (7 bases). From germline, CDR1 is MNHNS and CDR2 SASEGT. V was trimmed by 2 bases and J by 5 bases, leaving 13 bases between them. This CDR3 has 15 amino acids. This CDR3 reads CASSEFGGHQNIQYF. CDR3 DNA sequence: TGTGCCAGCAGTGAATTCGGGGGGCATCAAAACATTCAGTACTTC.

The V and J genes are TRBV2 and TRBJ2-1, with 9 bases aligning to TRBD2. J lost 7 bases, V lost 6 bases, and 7 bases had no gene match. The length of the CDR3 is 14 residues. In germline, CDR1 is SNHLY, CDR2 FYNNEI. The CDR3 is CASSRLAVMNEQFF. In DNA, the CDR3 is TGTGCCAGCAGCCGACTAGCGGTCATGAATGAGCAGTTCTTC.

The chain recombines TRBV15 with TRBJ2-7, with 14 bases that match TRBD2. From germline, CDR1 is LNHNV and CDR2 YYDKDF (reference sequence). This CDR3 is 15 amino acids long. Trimming took 5 bases from V and 3 from J; bases not matched to a gene: 3. CDR3 sequence reads: CATSRGLAGGYEQYV. The CDR3 DNA sequence: TGTGCCACCAGCCGCGGACTAGCGGGAGGCTACGAGCAGTACGTC.

V usage is TRBV19 and J usage is TRBJ1-1, with D tentatively TRBD1 (6 bases). Trimming removed 11 bases from V and 0 bases from J, with 22 bases in between. Germline CDR1 LNHDA, CDR2 SQIVND (reference sequence). The CDR3 length is 16 residues. CDR3 sequence reads: CALSALLGGLNTEAFF. In nucleotides, the CDR3 is TGTGCCTTAAGCGCCCTACTAGGGGGTTTGAACACTGAAGCTTTCTTT.

The J gene is TRBJ1-1, the V gene TRBV7-3, with TRBD1 identical over 9 bases. The CDR3 has 12 amino acids. V lost 5 bases to trimming and J lost 9 bases; unmatched junction nucleotides: 4. Germline CDR1 SGHTA, CDR2 FQGTGA. The CDR3 bases are TGTGCCAGCAGCCCAGGACAGGGGAAAGCTTTCTTT. Translation gives CASSPGQGKAFF.

This clone appeared a single time. This chain joins TRBV6-5 and TRBJ2-5, with 7 positions matching TRBD2. CDR3 length: 14 amino acids. Unmatched junction bases numbered 9, after V lost 6 bases and J lost 5 bases. Germline V gives CDR1 MNHEY, CDR2 SVGAGI. DNA of the CDR3: TGTGCCAGCAGGACTCGGGACGGGAGGGAGACCCAGTACTTC. The encoded protein is CASRTRDGRETQYF.

V is TRBV18 and J is TRBJ1-5; 8 nucleotides agree with TRBD1. Germline V lookup: CDR1 KGHSH, CDR2 LQKENI. The CDR3 is 16 amino acids. With V trimmed by 5 bases and J by 6 bases, 12 bases remained unmatched. CDR3 amino acids: CASSTGQGRKSQPQHF. The CDR3 nucleotides read TGTGCCAGCTCAACCGGACAGGGCCGGAAGTCTCAGCCCCAGCATTTT.

This chain links TRBV2 with TRBJ1-1; D perhaps matches TRBD1 (5 bases). Germline values: CDR1 SNHLY, CDR2 FYNNEI. This CDR3 is built from 14 residues. V lost 5 bases to trimming and J lost 1 base, with 11 bases between them. In DNA, the CDR3 is TGTGCCAGCAGTCCGACAGCTTGGAACACTGAAGCTTTCTTT. Protein sequence: CASSPTAWNTEAFF.

The chain recombines TRBV5-6 with TRBJ2-3; D is unclear. V lost 2 bases to trimming and J lost 3 bases, with 4 bases between them. This CDR3 comprises 12 residues. Germline CDR1 and CDR2: SGHDT and YYEEEE. Here the CDR3 DNA reads TGTGCCAGCAGCTTTTCAACAGATACGCAGTATTTT. Its translation: CASSFSTDTQYF. Using reference TRBV5-6 and TRBJ2-3 for the parts outside the CDR3, the full variable domain is DAGVTQSPTHLIKTRGQQVTLRCSPKSGHDTVSWYQQALGQGPQFIFQYYEEEERQRGNFPDRFSGHQFPNYSSELNVNALLLGDSALYLCASSFSTDTQYFGPGTRLTVL.

This sequence joins TRBV27 and TRBJ1-6, with 7 bases aligning to TRBD1. The CDR3 extends over 14 amino acids. Per the germline V gene, CDR1 is MNHEY and CDR2 is SMNVEV (reference sequence). The trim removed 6 bases at V and 9 bases at J, leaving 8 bases unmatched. For the CDR3, the DNA is TGTGCCAGCAGCCCGGCCGGGACAGTTTCACCCCTCCACTTT. Translated: CASSPAGTVSPLHF.

This clone was found once. The rearrangement uses TRBV27 and TRBJ2-1, with TRBD1 as a possible D gene (7 bases). CDR3 size: 17 residues. V was shortened by 5 bases and J by 3 bases, with 20 bases between the two germline ends. Germline CDR1 and CDR2: MNHEY and SMNVEV (reference sequence). The chain's CDR3 is CASSPQRGQGGYNEQFF. The CDR3 DNA reads as TGTGCCAGCAGTCCCCAAAGAGGGCAGGGGGGCTACAATGAGCAGTTCTTC.

This clone has only one observation. This rearrangement joins TRBV5-1 to TRBJ2-3, with 8 bases matching TRBD2. The CDR3 spans 16 residues. V was clipped by 3 bases and J by 5 bases; unmatched bases: 11. Germline lookup yields CDR1 SGHRS and CDR2 YFSETQ. The CDR3 sequence is CASSSRGTRGGDTQYF. Here the CDR3 DNA reads TGCGCCAGCAGCTCAAGGGGGACTAGGGGGGGAGATACGCAGTATTTT.

The rearrangement uses TRBV6-5 and TRBJ1-1; 7 nucleotides align to TRBD1. Unmatched junction bases numbered 2, after V lost 0 bases and J lost 1 base. CDR1 is MNHEY, CDR2 SVGAGI, per germline. The length of the CDR3 is 15 residues. The CDR3, as DNA: TGTGCCAGCAGTTACTCACCAGGGGGGAACACTGAAGCTTTCTTT. Amino acids: CASSYSPGGNTEAFF.

The V and J genes are TRBV19 and TRBJ1-1, with TRBD1 identical over 7 bases. Germline V gene sequence: CDR1 LNHDA, CDR2 SQIVND (reference sequence). The V gene end was trimmed by 6 bases and the J gene end by 10 bases; junction bases not matched to a gene: 11. This CDR3 is 13 amino acids long. The DNA of the CDR3 is TGTGCCAGTAGGGGAGGAGAGGGGGCTGGAGCTTTCTTT. Amino acids: CASRGGEGAGAFF.

The CDR3 region has the DNA TGCGCCAGCAGCCAAGAGGCCAGGGGGCAGAACTATGGCTACACCTTC. It codes for CASSQEARGQNYGYTF. The chain has TRBV4-1 and TRBJ1-2, with TRBD1 identical over 8 bases. Germline V gene data show CDR1 as MGHRA and CDR2 as YSYEKL. This CDR3 is built from 16 residues. The J segment lost 2 bases and the V segment lost 0 bases, leaving 5 bases of the junction unmatched.

The genes are TRBV5-1 and TRBJ1-5, with 7 nucleotides matching TRBD1. The V and J ends lost 3 bases and 7 bases, in that order; junction bases with no gene match: 10. Per the germline V gene, CDR1 is SGHRS and CDR2 is YFSETQ. CDR3 size: 15 residues. CDR3 sequence: CASSSTTGIGQPQHF. The CDR3 coding sequence is TGCGCCAGCAGCTCGACGACAGGGATTGGACAGCCCCAGCATTTT.